A single sample is the source of the 18 T cell receptor beta chains below, sequenced in a study of blood T cell repertoires in COVID-19. Here immunoSEQ multiplex PCR was the method, and the copy in TCRdb shows in-frame clones only, minus some. The sample has around 72,000 clones; 75% to 90% are singletons. What was sequenced was peripheral blood. The receptors were gathered from a woman older than 75 with acute or convalescent COVID-19.

This chain uses TRBV19 with TRBJ1-2, with 7 positions matching TRBD1. In germline, CDR1 is LNHDA, CDR2 SQIVND (reference sequence). The CDR3 is 15 residues long. The trim removed 5 bases at V and 1 base at J, leaving 7 bases unmatched. CDR3 residues: CASSEQTGSNYGYTF. The CDR3 bases are TGTGCCAGTAGTGAACAGACAGGGAGTAACTATGGCTACACCTTC.

The chain couples TRBV11-2 to TRBJ2-7, with TRBD1 matching over 9 bases. The CDR3 runs to 13 residues. J was trimmed by 3 bases and V by 5 bases; bases with no gene match: 2. Germline V gene data show CDR1 as SGHAT and CDR2 as FQNNGV. CDR3 sequence (DNA): TGTGCCAGCAGCAGGGGACAGGGCTACGAGCAGTACTTC. This gives the protein CASSRGQGYEQYF.

The chain uses TRBV2 and TRBJ1-1; D is unresolved. The germline CDR1 and CDR2 sequences are SNHLY and FYNNEI. Trimming left V 0 bases short and J 2 bases short, with 7 bases between. This CDR3 is 14 amino acids long. CDR3 sequence (DNA): TGTGCCAGCAGTGAAGCGCGTACCAACACTGAAGCTTTCTTT. Translating it yields CASSEARTNTEAFF.

V gene TRBV3-1 (or the pseudogene TRBV3-2) combines with J gene TRBJ1-4; 7 nucleotides match TRBD1. The CDR3 has 13 residues. J gave up 12 bases and V 5 bases, and 9 bases lay outside the gene matches. The germline V gene encodes CDR1 LGHDT and CDR2 YNNKEL (reference sequence). CDR3 nucleotide sequence: TGTGCCAGCAGCGGACGACAGGGTAGTGAACTGTTTTTT. Its translation is CASSGRQGSELFF.

The chain carries TRBV10-3 and TRBJ2-2; maybe TRBD1 (6 bases). The ends were cut back, 3 bases at V and 5 bases at J, with 10 bases in the middle. The CDR3 is 14 residues long. The V gene's germline CDR1 is ENHRY and CDR2 SYGVKD. This CDR3 is CAISDLGATGELFF. CDR3 nucleotides: TGTGCCATCAGTGATTTGGGGGCGACCGGGGAGCTGTTTTTT.

This clone was detected once. This chain uses TRBV9 with TRBJ2-1, with D tentatively TRBD2 (6 bases). The germline V gene encodes CDR1 SGDLS and CDR2 YYNGEE. V was cut by 4 bases and J by 4 bases, with 15 bases left in between. This CDR3 has 15 amino acids. CDR3 nucleotides: TGTGCCAGCAGCAAAGAGGGGCGGGATTACAATGAGCAGTTCTTC. It specifies CASSKEGRDYNEQFF.

The chain combines TRBV6-4 with TRBJ2-2; 10 nucleotides agree with TRBD1. Germline-derived CDR1 and CDR2 are MRHNA and SNTAGT. The trim removed 2 bases at V and 2 bases at J, leaving 5 bases unmatched. The CDR3 is made up of 17 amino acids. The CDR3 region is CASSDGGTGVNTGELFF. Written as DNA, the CDR3 is TGTGCCAGCAGTGACGGAGGGACAGGGGTAAACACCGGGGAGCTGTTTTTT.

The chain uses TRBV10-1 and TRBJ2-5; D might be TRBD1 (5 bases). CDR1 and CDR2 from the germline V gene are WNHNN and SYGVQD (reference sequence). V lost 3 bases to trimming and J lost 1 base, with 12 bases between them. The CDR3 runs to 15 residues. CDR3 nucleotide sequence: TGCGCCAGCAGTGATCCAGGGATCCCCCAAGAGACCCAGTACTTC. Its translation: CASSDPGIPQETQYF.

CDR3 region: CASSILGVGDSDTQYF. CDR3 DNA: TGTGCCAGTAGTATCTTAGGTGTGGGCGATTCAGATACGCAGTATTTT. This chain uses TRBV19 with TRBJ2-3; D unclear. The germline CDR1 and CDR2 sequences are LNHDA and SQIVND (reference sequence). V lost 3 bases to trimming and J lost 4 bases, with 17 bases between them. The CDR3 spans 16 residues.

The gene calls are TRBV30 and TRBJ1-3; D is possibly TRBD1 (5 bases). From germline, CDR1 is GTSNPN and CDR2 SVGIG (reference sequence). The length of the CDR3 is 14 residues. Trimming cost V 0 bases and J 5 bases, with 11 bases left between them. The CDR3 spells CAWSVSRDRNTIYF. CDR3 nucleotides: TGTGCCTGGAGTGTTTCCAGGGATAGAAACACCATATATTTT.

This clone was seen a single time. V gene TRBV3-1 (or the pseudogene TRBV3-2) combines with J gene TRBJ1-1; D is uncertain. Between the trimmed V and J ends, which lost 4 bases and 1 base, there was a span of 7 bases. The CDR3 loop spans 13 amino acids. The V gene's germline CDR1 is LGHDT and CDR2 YNNKEL (reference sequence). The CDR3 region is CASSPIRNTEAFF. In nucleotides, the CDR3 is TGTGCCAGCAGCCCCATCAGGAACACTGAAGCTTTCTTT.

J is TRBJ1-1 and V is TRBV5-6; no clear D. The CDR3 runs to 14 residues. The germline CDR1 and CDR2 sequences are SGHDT and YYEEEE. The germline V and J ends were trimmed by 1 base and 2 bases, with 9 bases remaining between them. As DNA, the CDR3 is TGTGCCAGCAGCTTGCGGGTCCTTAACACTGAAGCTTTCTTT. Translating gives CASSLRVLNTEAFF.

The rearrangement uses TRBV28 and TRBJ1-5; 7 nucleotides align to TRBD1. J gave up 0 bases and V 5 bases, and 10 bases lay outside the gene matches. The CDR3 covers 17 residues. The germline CDR1 and CDR2 sequences are MDHEN and SYDVKM. This CDR3 is CASSAHSGQISNQPQHF. CDR3 bases: TGTGCCAGCAGTGCACACTCGGGACAGATTAGCAATCAGCCCCAGCATTTT.

V is TRBV29-1 and J is TRBJ1-1; D unclear. The CDR3 is 13 amino acids. V was cut by 2 bases and J by 1 base, with 8 bases left in between. The germline V gene encodes CDR1 SQVTM and CDR2 ANQGSEA. CDR3 sequence: CSVERYGNTEAFF. In DNA form, the CDR3 reads TGCAGCGTTGAACGGTATGGGAACACTGAAGCTTTCTTT.

This chain joins TRBV7-9 and TRBJ2-2; 10 bases match TRBD2. With V trimmed by 4 bases and J by 6 bases, 11 bases remained unmatched. The germline V gene has CDR1 SEHNR and CDR2 FQNEAQ (reference sequence). CDR3 length: 17 residues. CDR3 in DNA: TGTGCCAGCAGCTCAGTCCGGCTAGCGGGAGTGTCCGGGGAGCTGTTTTTT. This encodes CASSSVRLAGVSGELFF.

The chain couples TRBV12-3 or TRBV12-4 to TRBJ2-2; the D is unclear. The CDR3 consists of 12 residues. Trimming took off 6 bases at V and 4 bases at J, with 6 bases between the two ends. The CDR3 sequence: CASSQSTGELFF. In nucleotides, the CDR3 is TGTGCCAGCAGCCAGTCCACCGGGGAGCTGTTTTTT.

V and J are TRBV2 and TRBJ2-2; D is unresolved. Trimming took 5 bases from V and 6 from J, leaving 7 bases between them. CDR3 length: 12 residues. Germline V lookup: CDR1 SNHLY, CDR2 FYNNEI. The CDR3 protein is CASSLSPGELFF. The CDR3 region has the DNA TGTGCCAGCAGTCTTTCTCCCGGGGAGCTGTTTTTT.

This chain connects TRBV19 to TRBJ1-4; D call uncertain. V lost 4 bases and J 4 bases, leaving 10 bases between the germline ends. CDR3 length equals 14 residues. Per germline, CDR1 LNHDA and CDR2 SQIVND (reference sequence). The CDR3 DNA reads as TGTGCCAGTAGTAGTGGGCAGTTTAATGAAAAACTGTTTTTT. Amino acids: CASSSGQFNEKLFF.